The next 4 T cell receptor beta chains were all read from a single sample in a study of long-term antiretroviral therapy in people with HIV. At the survey level, the v3.0 immunoSEQ assay was run. The repertoire was sequenced with immunoSEQ multiplex PCR; TCRdb's copy has only in-frame clones and lacks some. The table lists about 36,000 clones, 70% to 90% of them singletons. The sample here was unsorted PBMCs, taken 2.2 years after starting antiretroviral therapy. The source is a young man with HIV.

The chain employs TRBV5-1 and TRBJ2-3, with 8 bases identical to TRBD1. The CDR3 totals 14 residues. Germline values: CDR1 SGHRS, CDR2 YFSETQ. V lost 6 bases to trimming and J lost 2 bases; unmatched junction nucleotides: 5. The CDR3 nucleotides read TGCGCCAGCATGAGACAGGGGATCACAGATACGCAGTATTTT. This translates into CASMRQGITDTQYF.

The rearrangement links TRBV5-5 to TRBJ1-1, with 7 bases lining up with TRBD1. The trim removed 2 bases at V and 10 bases at J, leaving 2 bases unmatched. CDR3 length: 11 amino acids. CDR1 is SGHKS and CDR2 is YYEKEE in the germline V gene (reference sequence). The CDR3 DNA reads TGTGCCAGCAGCTTCCCAGGGGGAGCTTTCTTT. Its protein is CASSFPGGAFF.

The V gene is TRBV2, the J gene TRBJ2-3; 13 positions agree with TRBD2. Germline V gene lookup returns CDR1 SNHLY and CDR2 FYNNEI. V was pared by 5 bases and J by 1 base, with 3 bases of the junction left unmatched. CDR3 length: 16 amino acids. CDR3 bases: TGTGCCAGCAGTAACGGACTAGCGGGGGGCACAGATACGCAGTATTTT. Translation gives CASSNGLAGGTDTQYF.

In this sample, this clone turned up a few times. CDR3 coding DNA: TGTGCCAGCAGCACCGGACTGGGAAACACCATATATTTT. Protein sequence: CASSTGLGNTIYF. The chain combines TRBV5-6 with TRBJ1-3; no definite D call. Germline assignment: CDR1 SGHDT and CDR2 YYEEEE. The CDR3 spans 13 residues. Trimming cost V 4 bases and J 4 bases, with 9 bases left between them.